This record concerns one TCR beta chain sequence. Repertoires were generated with immunoSEQ multiplex PCR, while TCRdb's copy carries only in-frame clones and drops some. The sample has some 120,000 clones, less than 85% seen once. This sample stems from a study of blood T cell repertoires in COVID-19. V lost 5 bases, J lost 9 bases, and 11 bases lay in between. Per germline, CDR1 SGHTA and CDR2 FQGTGA. The CDR3 spans 12 residues. The source material was peripheral blood. V gene TRBV7-3 combines with J gene TRBJ2-1; D unresolved. The TCR originated in a man aged 30 to 39 with acute or convalescent COVID-19. The CDR3: CASSPAPGEQFF. In DNA form, the CDR3 reads TGTGCCAGCAGCCCCGCACCGGGTGAGCAGTTCTTC.